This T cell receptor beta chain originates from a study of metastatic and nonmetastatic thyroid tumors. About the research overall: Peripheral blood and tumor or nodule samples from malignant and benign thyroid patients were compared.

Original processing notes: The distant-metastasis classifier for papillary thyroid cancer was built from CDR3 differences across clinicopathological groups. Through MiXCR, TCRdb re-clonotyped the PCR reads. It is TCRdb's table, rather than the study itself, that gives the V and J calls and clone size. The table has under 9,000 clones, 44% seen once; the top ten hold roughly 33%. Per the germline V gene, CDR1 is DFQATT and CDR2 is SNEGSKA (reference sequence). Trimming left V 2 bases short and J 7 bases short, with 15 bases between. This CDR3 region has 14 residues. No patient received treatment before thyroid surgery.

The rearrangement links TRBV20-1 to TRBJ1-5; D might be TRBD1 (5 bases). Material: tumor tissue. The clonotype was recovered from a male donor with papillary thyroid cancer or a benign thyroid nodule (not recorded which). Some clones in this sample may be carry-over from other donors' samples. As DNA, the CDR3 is TGCAGTGCTAGACCCAGGGTATTAGGGCAGCCCCAGCATTTT. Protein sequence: CSARPRVLGQPQHF.